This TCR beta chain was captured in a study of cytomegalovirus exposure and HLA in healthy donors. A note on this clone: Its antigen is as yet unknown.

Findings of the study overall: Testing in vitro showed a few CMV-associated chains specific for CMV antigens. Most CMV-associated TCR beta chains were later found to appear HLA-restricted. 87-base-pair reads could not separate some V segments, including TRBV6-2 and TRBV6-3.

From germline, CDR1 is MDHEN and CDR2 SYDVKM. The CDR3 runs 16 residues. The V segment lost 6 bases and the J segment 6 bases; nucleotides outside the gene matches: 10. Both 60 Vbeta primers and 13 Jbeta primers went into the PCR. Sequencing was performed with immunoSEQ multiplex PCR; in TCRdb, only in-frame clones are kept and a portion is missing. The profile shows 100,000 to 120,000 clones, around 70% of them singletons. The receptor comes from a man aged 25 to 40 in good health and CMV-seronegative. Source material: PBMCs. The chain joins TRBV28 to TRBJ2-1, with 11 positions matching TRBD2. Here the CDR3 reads CASRSPGLAEVNEQFF. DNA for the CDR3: TGTGCCAGCAGGTCCCCGGGACTAGCGGAAGTCAATGAGCAGTTCTTC.